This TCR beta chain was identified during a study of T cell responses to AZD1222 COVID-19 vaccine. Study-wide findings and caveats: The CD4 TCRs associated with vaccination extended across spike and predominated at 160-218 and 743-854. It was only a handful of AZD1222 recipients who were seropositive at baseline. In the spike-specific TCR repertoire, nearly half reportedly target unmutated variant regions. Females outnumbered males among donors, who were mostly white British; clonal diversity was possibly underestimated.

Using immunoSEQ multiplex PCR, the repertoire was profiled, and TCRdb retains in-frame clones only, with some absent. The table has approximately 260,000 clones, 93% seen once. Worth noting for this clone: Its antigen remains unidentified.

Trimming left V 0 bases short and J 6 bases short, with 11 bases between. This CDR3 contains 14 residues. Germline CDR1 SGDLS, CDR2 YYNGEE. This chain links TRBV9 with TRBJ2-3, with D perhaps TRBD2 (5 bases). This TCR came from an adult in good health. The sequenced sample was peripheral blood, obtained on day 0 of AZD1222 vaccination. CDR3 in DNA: TGTGCCAGCAGCGTAGCTCTAGCCGGGGATACGCAGTATTTT. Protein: CASSVALAGDTQYF.